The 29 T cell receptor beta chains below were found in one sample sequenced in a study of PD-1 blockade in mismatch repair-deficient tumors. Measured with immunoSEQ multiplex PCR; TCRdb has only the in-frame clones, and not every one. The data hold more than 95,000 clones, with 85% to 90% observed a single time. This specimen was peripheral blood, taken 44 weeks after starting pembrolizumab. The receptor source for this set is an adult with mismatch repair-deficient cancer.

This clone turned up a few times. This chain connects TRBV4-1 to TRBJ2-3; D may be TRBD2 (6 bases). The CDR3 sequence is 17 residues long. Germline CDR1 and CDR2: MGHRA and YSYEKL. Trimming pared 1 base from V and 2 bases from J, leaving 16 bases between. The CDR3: CASSQVESAGNTDTQYF. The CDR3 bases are TGCGCCAGCAGCCAAGTCGAATCGGCGGGAAACACAGATACGCAGTATTTT.

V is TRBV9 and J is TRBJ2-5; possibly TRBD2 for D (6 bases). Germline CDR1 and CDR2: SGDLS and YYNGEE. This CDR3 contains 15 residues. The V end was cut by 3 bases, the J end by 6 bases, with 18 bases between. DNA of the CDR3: TGTGCCAGCAGCGCCCTCGGAGGGTGGGGAAAGACCCAGTACTTC. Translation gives CASSALGGWGKTQYF.

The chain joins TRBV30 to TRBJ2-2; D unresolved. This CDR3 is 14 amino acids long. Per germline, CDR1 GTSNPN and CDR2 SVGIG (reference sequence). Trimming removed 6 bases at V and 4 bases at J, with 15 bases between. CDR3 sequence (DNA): TGTGCCTGTGAACATGGACCGGGCACCGGGGAGCTGTTTTTT. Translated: CACEHGPGTGELFF.

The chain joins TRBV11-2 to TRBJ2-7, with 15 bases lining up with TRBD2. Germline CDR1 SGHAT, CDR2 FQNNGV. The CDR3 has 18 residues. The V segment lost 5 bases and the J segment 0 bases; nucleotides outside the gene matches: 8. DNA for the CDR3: TGTGCCAGCAGCACCGGGACTAGCGGGAGGAAGGGCTCCTACGAGCAGTACTTC. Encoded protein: CASSTGTSGRKGSYEQYF.

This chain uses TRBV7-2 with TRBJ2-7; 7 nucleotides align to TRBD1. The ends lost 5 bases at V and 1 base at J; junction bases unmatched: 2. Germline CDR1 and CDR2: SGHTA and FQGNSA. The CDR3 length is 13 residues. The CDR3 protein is CASSPGQSYEQYF. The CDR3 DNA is TGTGCCAGCAGCCCGGGACAGTCCTACGAGCAGTACTTC.

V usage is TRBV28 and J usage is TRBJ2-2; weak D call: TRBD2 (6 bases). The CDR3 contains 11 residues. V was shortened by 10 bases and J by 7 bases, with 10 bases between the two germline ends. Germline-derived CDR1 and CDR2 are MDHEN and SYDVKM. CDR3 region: CATRRGGELFF. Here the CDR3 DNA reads TGTGCCACAAGGAGGGGCGGGGAGCTGTTTTTT.

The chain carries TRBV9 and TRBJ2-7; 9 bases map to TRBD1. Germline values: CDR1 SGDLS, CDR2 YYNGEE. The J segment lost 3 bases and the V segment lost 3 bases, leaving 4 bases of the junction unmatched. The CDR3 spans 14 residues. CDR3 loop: CASSARDRVYEQYF. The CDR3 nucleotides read TGTGCCAGCAGCGCCCGGGACAGGGTCTACGAGCAGTACTTC.

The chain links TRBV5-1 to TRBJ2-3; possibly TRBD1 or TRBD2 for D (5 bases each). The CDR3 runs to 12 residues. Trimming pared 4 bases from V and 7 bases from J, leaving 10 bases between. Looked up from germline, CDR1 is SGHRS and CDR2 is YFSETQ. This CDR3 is CASSTRENTQYF. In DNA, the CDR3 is TGCGCCAGCAGCACCAGGGAGAATACGCAGTATTTT.

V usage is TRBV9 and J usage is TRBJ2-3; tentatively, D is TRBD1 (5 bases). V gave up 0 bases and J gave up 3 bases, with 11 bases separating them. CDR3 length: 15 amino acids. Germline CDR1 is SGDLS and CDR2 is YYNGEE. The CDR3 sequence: CASSVGGGSTDTQYF. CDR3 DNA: TGTGCCAGCAGCGTAGGGGGCGGATCAACAGATACGCAGTATTTT.

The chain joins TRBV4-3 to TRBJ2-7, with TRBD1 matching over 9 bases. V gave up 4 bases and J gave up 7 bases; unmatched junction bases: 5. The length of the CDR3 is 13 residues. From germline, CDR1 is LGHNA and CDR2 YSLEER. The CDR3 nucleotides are TGCGCCAGCAGCCCTGGGACAGGGCAGGAGCAGTACTTC. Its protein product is CASSPGTGQEQYF.

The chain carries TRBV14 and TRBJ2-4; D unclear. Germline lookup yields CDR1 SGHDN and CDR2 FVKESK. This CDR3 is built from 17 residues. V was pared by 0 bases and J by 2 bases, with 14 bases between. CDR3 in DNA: TGTGCCAGCAGCCAAGATGAAACTTCCCCCTCCAAAAACATTCAGTACTTC. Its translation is CASSQDETSPSKNIQYF.

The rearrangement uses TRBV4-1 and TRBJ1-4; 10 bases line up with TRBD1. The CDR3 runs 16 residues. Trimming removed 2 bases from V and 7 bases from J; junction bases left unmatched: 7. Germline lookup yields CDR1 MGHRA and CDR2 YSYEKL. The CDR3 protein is CASSQSRDRGAEKLFF. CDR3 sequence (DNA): TGCGCCAGCAGCCAATCCCGGGACAGGGGTGCTGAAAAACTGTTTTTT.

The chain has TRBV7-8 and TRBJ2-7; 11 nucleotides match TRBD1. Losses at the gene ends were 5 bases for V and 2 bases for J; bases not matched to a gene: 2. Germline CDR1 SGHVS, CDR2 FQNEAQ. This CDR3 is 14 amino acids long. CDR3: CASSRDRGTYEQYF. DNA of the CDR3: TGTGCCAGCAGCCGGGACAGGGGGACCTACGAGCAGTACTTC. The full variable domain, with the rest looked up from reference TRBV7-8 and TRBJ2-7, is GAGVSQSPRYKVAKRGQDVALRCDPISGHVSLFWYQQALGQGPEFLTYFQNEAQLDKSGLPSDRFFAERPEGSVSTLKIQRTQQEDSAVYLCASSRDRGTYEQYFGPGTRLTVT.

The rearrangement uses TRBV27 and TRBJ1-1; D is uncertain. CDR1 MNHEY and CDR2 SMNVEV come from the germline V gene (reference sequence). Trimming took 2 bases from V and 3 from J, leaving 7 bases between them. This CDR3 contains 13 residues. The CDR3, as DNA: TGTGCCAGCAGTTTAAGTCAGTACACTGAAGCTTTCTTT. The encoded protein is CASSLSQYTEAFF.

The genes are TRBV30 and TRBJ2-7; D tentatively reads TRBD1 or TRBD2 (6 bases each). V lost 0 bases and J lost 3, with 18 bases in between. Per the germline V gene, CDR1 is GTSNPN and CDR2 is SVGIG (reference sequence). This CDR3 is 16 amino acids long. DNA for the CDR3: TGTGCCTGGAGTGTACCGCCGGGGGCGAAGGGCTACGAGCAGTACTTC. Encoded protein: CAWSVPPGAKGYEQYF.

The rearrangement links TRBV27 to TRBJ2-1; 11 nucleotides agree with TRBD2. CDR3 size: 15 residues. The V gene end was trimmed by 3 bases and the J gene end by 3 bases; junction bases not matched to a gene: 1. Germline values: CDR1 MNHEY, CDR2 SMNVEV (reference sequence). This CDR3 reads CASSFGTSGYNEQFF. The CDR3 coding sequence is TGTGCCAGCAGTTTTGGGACTAGCGGCTACAATGAGCAGTTCTTC.

CDR3 coding DNA: TGTGCCAGCAGTGAAGGGCCAAGGGGTTCTGGAAACACCATATATTTT. Encoded protein: CASSEGPRGSGNTIYF. The chain carries TRBV2 and TRBJ1-3, with TRBD1 as a possible D gene (5 bases). The germline V and J ends were trimmed by 1 base and 1 base, with 11 bases remaining between them. Per the germline V gene, CDR1 is SNHLY and CDR2 is FYNNEI. This CDR3 has 16 residues.

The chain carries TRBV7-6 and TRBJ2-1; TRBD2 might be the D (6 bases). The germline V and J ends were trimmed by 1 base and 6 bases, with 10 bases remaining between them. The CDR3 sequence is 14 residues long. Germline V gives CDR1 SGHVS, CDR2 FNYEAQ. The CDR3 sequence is CASSLGLAINEQFF. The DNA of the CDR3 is TGTGCCAGCAGCTTAGGCCTAGCGATCAATGAGCAGTTCTTC.

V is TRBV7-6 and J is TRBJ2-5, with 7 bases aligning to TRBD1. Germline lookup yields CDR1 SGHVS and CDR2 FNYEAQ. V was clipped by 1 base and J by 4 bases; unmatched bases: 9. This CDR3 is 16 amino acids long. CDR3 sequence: CASSLDPWTGGETQYF. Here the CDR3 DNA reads TGTGCCAGCAGCTTAGACCCCTGGACAGGCGGAGAGACCCAGTACTTC.

The CDR3 DNA reads as TGTGCCAGCAGCTTTTGGCTAGCGGGAGTCATTGAGCAGTTCTTC. Residues: CASSFWLAGVIEQFF. V usage is TRBV5-6 and J usage is TRBJ2-1, with 10 bases aligning to TRBD2. The CDR3 is made up of 15 amino acids. Looked up from germline, CDR1 is SGHDT and CDR2 is YYEEEE. Germline trimming cut 2 bases from V and 9 bases from J; bases unmatched to any gene: 8.

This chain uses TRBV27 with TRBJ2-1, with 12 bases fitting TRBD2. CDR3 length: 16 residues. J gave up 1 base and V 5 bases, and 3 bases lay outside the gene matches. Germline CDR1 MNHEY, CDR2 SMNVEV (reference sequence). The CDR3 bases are TGTGCCAGCAGTCCCGGGACTAGCGGGTCCTACAATGAGCAGTTCTTC. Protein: CASSPGTSGSYNEQFF.

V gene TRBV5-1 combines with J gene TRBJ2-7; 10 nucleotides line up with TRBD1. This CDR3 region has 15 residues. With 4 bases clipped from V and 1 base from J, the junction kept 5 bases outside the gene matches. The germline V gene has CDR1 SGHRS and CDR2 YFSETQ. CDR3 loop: CASSPGQGFSYEQYF. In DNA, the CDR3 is TGCGCCAGCAGCCCGGGACAGGGGTTTTCCTACGAGCAGTACTTC.

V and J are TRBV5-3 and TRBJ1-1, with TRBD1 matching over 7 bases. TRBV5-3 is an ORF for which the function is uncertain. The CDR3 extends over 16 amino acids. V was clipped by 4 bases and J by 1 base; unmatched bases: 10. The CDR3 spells CARSPVRDSENTEAFF. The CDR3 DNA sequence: TGTGCCAGAAGCCCTGTAAGGGACAGCGAGAACACTGAAGCTTTCTTT.

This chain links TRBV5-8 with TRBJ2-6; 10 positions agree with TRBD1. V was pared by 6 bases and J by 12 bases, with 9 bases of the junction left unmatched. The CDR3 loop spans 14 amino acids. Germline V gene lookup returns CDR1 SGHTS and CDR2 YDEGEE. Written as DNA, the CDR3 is TGTGCCAGCAACCGGATGGACAGGGGGAGCGTCCTGACTTTC. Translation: CASNRMDRGSVLTF.

In DNA form, the CDR3 reads TGTGCCAGCAGTGAATCGAATGAGCAGTTCTTC. Translated, it gives CASSESNEQFF. The chain has TRBV25-1 and TRBJ2-1; D is ambiguous. The length of the CDR3 is 11 residues. The ends were cut back, 1 base at V and 7 bases at J, with 2 bases in the middle. Germline CDR1 and CDR2: MGHDK and SYGVNS.

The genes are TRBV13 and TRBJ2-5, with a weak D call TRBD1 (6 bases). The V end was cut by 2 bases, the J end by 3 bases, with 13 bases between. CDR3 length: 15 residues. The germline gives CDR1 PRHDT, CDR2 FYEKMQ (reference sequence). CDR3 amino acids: CASSLMVQGEETQYF. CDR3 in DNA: TGTGCCAGCAGCTTAATGGTACAGGGAGAAGAGACCCAGTACTTC.

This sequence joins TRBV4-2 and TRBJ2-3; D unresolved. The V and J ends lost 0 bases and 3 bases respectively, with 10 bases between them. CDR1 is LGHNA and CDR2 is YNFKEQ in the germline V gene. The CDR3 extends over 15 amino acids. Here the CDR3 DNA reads TGTGCCAGCAGCCAAGATGGGGAAGTAACAGATACGCAGTATTTT. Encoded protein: CASSQDGEVTDTQYF.

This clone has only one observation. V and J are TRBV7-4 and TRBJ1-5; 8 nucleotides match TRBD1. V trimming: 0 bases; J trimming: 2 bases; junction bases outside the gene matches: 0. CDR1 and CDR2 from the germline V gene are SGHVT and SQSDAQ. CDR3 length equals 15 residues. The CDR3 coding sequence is TGTGCCAGCAGCTTAGCGGGACAGGGCAATCAGCCCCAGCATTTT. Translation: CASSLAGQGNQPQHF.

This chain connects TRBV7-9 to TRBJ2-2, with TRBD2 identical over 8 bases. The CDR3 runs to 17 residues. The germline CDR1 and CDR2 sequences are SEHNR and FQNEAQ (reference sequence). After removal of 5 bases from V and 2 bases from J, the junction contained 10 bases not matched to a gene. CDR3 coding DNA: TGTGCCAGCAGCAATCTTCGTAGCGGGAAAAACACCGGGGAGCTGTTTTTT. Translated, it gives CASSNLRSGKNTGELFF.